A single sample gave rise to the 10 T cell receptor beta chains below, sequenced in a study of lymphopenia after photon versus proton radiotherapy. The assay was immunoSEQ multiplex PCR, and TCRdb's table has in-frame clones only and misses some. The sample lists 70,000 or so clones; less than 95% were seen once. This specimen consisted of peripheral blood, obtained from a patient treated with photon-based radiotherapy. These receptor sequences come from a middle-aged woman with cholangiocarcinoma.

The genes are TRBV28 and TRBJ2-1, with D unclear. Trimming took 2 bases from V and 2 from J, leaving 10 bases between them. The CDR3 runs 15 residues. Germline CDR1 MDHEN, CDR2 SYDVKM. The DNA for the CDR3 is TGTGCCAGCAGTTTAGGCTCCCGCGCCTACAATGAGCAGTTCTTC. Protein: CASSLGSRAYNEQFF.

The J gene is TRBJ2-5, the V gene TRBV19; possible D gene TRBD1, 6 bases. Germline CDR1 is LNHDA and CDR2 is SQIVND (reference sequence). This CDR3 spans 15 amino acids. V dropped 3 bases and J dropped 6 bases, with 17 bases sitting between them. The CDR3 DNA reads TGTGCCAGTAGTATGTCCGGCAGGGGTGAACAGACCCAGTACTTC. Amino acid sequence: CASSMSGRGEQTQYF.

This chain connects TRBV7-8 to TRBJ2-2; TRBD1 aligns across 7 bases. The CDR3 runs to 15 residues. From germline, CDR1 is SGHVS and CDR2 FQNEAQ. V was pared by 10 bases and J by 5 bases, with 13 bases of the junction left unmatched. Here the CDR3 DNA reads TGTGCCACTTTAGGAACAGGGGTGGAGACCGGGGAGCTGTTTTTT. Its protein product is CATLGTGVETGELFF.

The chain couples TRBV10-2 to TRBJ2-7, with unresolved D. This CDR3 comprises 13 residues. V dropped 8 bases and J dropped 3 bases, with 14 bases sitting between them. The germline V gene has CDR1 WSHSY and CDR2 SAAADI. The CDR3 reads CASRDLAFYEQYF. The CDR3 DNA follows: TGCGCCAGCCGCGACTTAGCTTTCTACGAGCAGTACTTC.

The chain combines TRBV15 with TRBJ2-1; D is possibly TRBD1 (6 bases). CDR1 is LNHNV and CDR2 is YYDKDF in the germline V gene (reference sequence). The length of the CDR3 is 16 residues. Between the trimmed V and J ends, which lost 4 bases and 4 bases, there was a span of 17 bases. The CDR3 protein is CATSIESGAGYNEQFF. CDR3 in DNA: TGTGCCACCAGCATTGAGTCAGGGGCCGGTTACAATGAGCAGTTCTTC.

The chain combines TRBV2 with TRBJ2-7; D may be TRBD1 (5 bases). The CDR3 spans 12 residues. Germline V gene lookup returns CDR1 SNHLY and CDR2 FYNNEI. V dropped 5 bases and J dropped 4 bases, with 9 bases sitting between them. The CDR3: CASSYDSYEQYF. CDR3 bases: TGTGCCAGCAGTTATGACAGTTACGAGCAGTACTTC.

The chain carries TRBV10-2 and TRBJ1-1; a possible D gene is TRBD1 (5 bases). V gave up 2 bases and J gave up 3 bases, with 25 bases separating them. Germline CDR1 reads WSHSY; CDR2 reads SAAADI. This CDR3 has 19 amino acids. DNA for the CDR3: TGCGCCAGCAGTGAGCCCCGGGACCGAGCAAGGGTCGGGTACACTGAAGCTTTCTTT. This sequence encodes CASSEPRDRARVGYTEAFF.

The rearrangement uses TRBV7-3 and TRBJ1-6; D perhaps matches TRBD1 (5 bases). In germline, CDR1 is SGHTA, CDR2 FQGTGA. The V end lost 1 base, the J end lost 13 bases, and 17 bases lay between the germline ends. This CDR3 spans 15 amino acids. The CDR3 DNA reads TGTGCCAGCAGCTTAATCGGTGGGGCAGCCTACCCCCTCCACTTT. Amino acid sequence: CASSLIGGAAYPLHF.

The V call is TRBV4-1, the J call TRBJ1-2; D unclear. The CDR3 runs 14 residues. Germline-derived CDR1 and CDR2 are MGHRA and YSYEKL. V lost 4 bases to trimming and J lost 5 bases, with 14 bases between them. The CDR3 nucleotides read TGCGCCAGCAGCCCACCGGGCCTCCTATATGGCTACACCTTC. Translated: CASSPPGLLYGYTF.

V is TRBV12-5 and J is TRBJ2-5; 8 bases align to TRBD1. This CDR3 has 18 amino acids. Germline CDR1 reads LGHNT; CDR2 reads FRNRAP. J lost 5 bases, V lost 6 bases, and 20 bases had no gene match. The CDR3 region is CASGSPLLRQGTGETQYF. The CDR3 nucleotides are TGTGCTAGTGGCTCACCCCTTTTGAGACAGGGGACTGGGGAGACCCAGTACTTC.